These 14 T cell receptor beta chains were all obtained from the same sample, sequenced in a study of T cells in Graves' hyperthyroidism and ophthalmopathy. Amplification of TCR beta CDR3 regions was performed using RNA transcripts as template. The HTBI primer set drove a first-round RT-PCR of the TCR CDR3. TCRdb recomputed calls from the multiplex PCR reads with MiXCR, one row per CDR3 protein. This table has around 570,000 distinct CDR3 sequences, less than 20% appearing once. Sequenced: blood. The receptors originated from a man aged 35-49 years with Graves' ophthalmopathy.

This clonotype was picked up many times. This chain links TRBV5-1 with TRBJ2-7, with 7 bases that match TRBD1. V was pared by 4 bases and J by 7 bases, with 5 bases of the junction left unmatched. Germline-derived CDR1 and CDR2 are SGHRS and YFSETQ. The CDR3 contains 12 residues. CDR3 nucleotides: TGCGCCAGCAGCCCGGACAGGAGGGAGCAGTACTTC. It codes for CASSPDRREQYF.

This clonotype came up many times. The J gene is TRBJ2-5, the V gene TRBV20-1, with D tentatively TRBD2 (5 bases). This CDR3 is 14 amino acids long. Trimming shortened V by 1 base and J by 4 bases, and 13 bases separated the two germline ends. CDR1 DFQATT and CDR2 SNEGSKA come from the germline V gene (reference sequence). Written as DNA, the CDR3 is TGCAGTGCTAGAGGGAACAGTGGAGGAGAGACCCAGTACTTC. It encodes CSARGNSGGETQYF.

The chain employs TRBV5-1 and TRBJ2-7; 8 nucleotides match TRBD1. The length of the CDR3 is 16 residues. The V and J ends lost 0 bases and 4 bases, in that order; junction bases with no gene match: 9. CDR1 is SGHRS and CDR2 is YFSETQ in the germline V gene. In DNA, the CDR3 is TGCGCCAGCAGCTTGGCCCCGGGACAGGCCTTTTACGAGCAGTACTTC. Its protein is CASSLAPGQAFYEQYF.

This clonotype was counted at least ten times. At one boundary the junction diverges from the germline segment, which might be a read error. The rearrangement uses TRBV5-1 and TRBJ2-7, with D perhaps matching TRBD1 (6 bases). Germline V CDR1 and CDR2: SGHRS, YFSETQ. The CDR3 runs to 14 residues. The chain's CDR3 is CASSLGQGPYEQYF. The DNA for the CDR3 is TGTGCCAGCAGTTTAGGGCAGGGGCCCTACGAGCAGTACTTC.

This clonotype was picked up many times. This sequence joins TRBV5-1 and TRBJ2-3, with 9 bases matching TRBD1. The CDR3 length is 16 residues. Germline values: CDR1 SGHRS, CDR2 YFSETQ. The J segment lost 5 bases and the V segment lost 3 bases, leaving 10 bases of the junction unmatched. The CDR3 protein is CASSSETGGSGDTQYF. CDR3 sequence (DNA): TGCGCCAGCAGCTCCGAAACAGGGGGCTCGGGAGATACGCAGTATTTT.

In regard to this clonotype: A much more abundant neighbour one base away suggests this may be a read error. The genes are TRBV5-1 and TRBJ1-1; TRBD1 agrees at 11 bases. CDR1 and CDR2 from the germline V gene are SGHRS and YFSETQ. This CDR3 region has 14 residues. DNA for the CDR3: TGCGCCAGCAGGGACAGGGGGCGCGGGACTGAAGCTCTCTTT. Residues: CASRDRGRGTEALF. Drawing the rest from reference TRBV5-1 and TRBJ1-1, the complete variable domain is KAGVTQTPRYLIKTRGQQVTLSCSPISGHRSVSWYQQTPGQGLQFLFEYFSETQRNKGNFPGRFSGRQFSNSRSEMNVSTLELGDSALYLCASRDRGRGTEALFGQGTRLTVV.

A single count supports this clonotype. The chain joins TRBV29-1 to TRBJ2-7; D unresolved. Trimming shortened V by 6 bases and J by 0 bases, and 18 bases separated the two germline ends. Germline V lookup: CDR1 SQVTM, CDR2 ANQGSEA. CDR3 size: 15 residues. The DNA for the CDR3 is TGCAGCGTCTCCGAGGCGGACCCCACCTCCTACGAGCAGTACTTC. It yields the protein CSVSEADPTSYEQYF.

This clonotype was seen many times. The rearrangement joins TRBV7-2 to TRBJ2-3, with a tentative D call TRBD2 (6 bases). There are 15 residues in the CDR3. Trimming cost V 0 bases and J 4 bases, with 11 bases left between them. Germline V gives CDR1 SGHTA, CDR2 FQGNSA. The DNA for the CDR3 is TGTGCCAGCAGCTTAGCGGGTAGCGGCGCAGATACGCAGTATTTT. Translated, it gives CASSLAGSGADTQYF.

There are many counts of this clonotype. Written as DNA, the CDR3 is TGTGCCAGCAGACGAGCGGGACTAGCGGGCTCCAATGAGCAGTTCTTC. It codes for CASRRAGLAGSNEQFF. The chain uses TRBV27 and TRBJ2-1; TRBD2 matches at 12 bases. From germline, CDR1 is MNHEY and CDR2 SMNVEV (reference sequence). The CDR3 consists of 16 residues. V trimming: 6 bases; J trimming: 6 bases; junction bases outside the gene matches: 9.

This clonotype was detected a few times. The CDR3 coding sequence is TGTGCCAGCAGCTCCAAGACAGGTGTCAGCTATGGCTACACCTTC. This gives the protein CASSSKTGVSYGYTF. This rearrangement joins TRBV5-4 to TRBJ1-2; a weak D match, TRBD1 (6 bases). Germline V gene sequence: CDR1 SGHNT, CDR2 YYREEE (reference sequence). The V and J ends lost 3 bases and 4 bases respectively, with 16 bases between them. This CDR3 has 15 residues.

This chain uses TRBV12-3 or TRBV12-4 with TRBJ2-1, with 14 bases lining up with TRBD2. After removal of 5 bases from V and 2 bases from J, the junction contained 5 bases not matched to a gene. This CDR3 region has 17 residues. CDR3 residues: CASSPWTSGRTYNEQFF. DNA for the CDR3: TGTGCCAGCAGTCCCTGGACTAGCGGGAGGACCTACAATGAGCAGTTCTTC.

This clonotype has more than one count but fewer than ten. The chain carries TRBV24-1 and TRBJ2-1; D remains ambiguous. The CDR3 consists of 17 residues. V was shortened by 3 bases and J by 0 bases, with 14 bases between the two germline ends. Germline V gene data show CDR1 as KGHDR and CDR2 as SFDVKD. CDR3 residues: CATSDPNPRSSYNEQFF. The DNA for the CDR3 is TGTGCCACCAGTGATCCCAATCCTAGGAGCTCCTACAATGAGCAGTTCTTC.

The rearrangement links TRBV20-1 to TRBJ2-3, with 7 bases lining up with TRBD1. V shed 1 base, J shed 3 bases, and the junction held 4 bases outside the gene matches. Germline assignment: CDR1 DFQATT and CDR2 SNEGSKA (reference sequence). The CDR3 length is 14 residues. The CDR3 spells CSARVGGWTDTQYF. In DNA, the CDR3 is TGCAGTGCTAGAGTAGGGGGCTGGACAGATACGCAGTATTTT.

This clonotype was counted at least ten times. V and J are TRBV7-2 and TRBJ2-5; TRBD2 might be the D (5 bases). There are 15 residues in the CDR3. Germline V gene sequence: CDR1 SGHTA, CDR2 FQGNSA. V was trimmed by 5 bases and J by 3 bases, leaving 16 bases between them. CDR3 coding DNA: TGTGCCAGCAGCCCGAGGGTGACGGCCAAAGAGACCCAGTACTTC. It codes for CASSPRVTAKETQYF. Complete variable domain (other parts from reference TRBV7-2 and TRBJ2-5): GAGVSQSPSNKVTEKGKDVELRCDPISGHTALYWYRQSLGQGLEFLIYFQGNSAPDKSGLPSDRFSAERTGGSVSTLTIQRTQQEDSAVYLCASSPRVTAKETQYFGPGTRLLVL.